These 21 T cell receptor beta chains were sequenced from one sample in a study of T cell responses to AZD1222 COVID-19 vaccine. Libraries were prepared by immunoSEQ multiplex PCR; TCRdb keeps only in-frame clonotypes and omits some of them. The sample holds around 200,000 clones; approximately 93% are singletons and the top ten take around 4%. Source: peripheral blood, taken on day 0 of AZD1222 vaccination. These receptor sequences come from an adult in good health.

This chain joins TRBV19 and TRBJ1-5; 7 bases fit TRBD1. Germline V lookup: CDR1 LNHDA, CDR2 SQIVND (reference sequence). V was pared by 5 bases and J by 4 bases, with 2 bases of the junction left unmatched. The CDR3 consists of 13 residues. This CDR3 reads CASSEQGNQPQHF. In DNA, the CDR3 is TGTGCCAGTAGTGAACAGGGGAATCAGCCCCAGCATTTT.

The chain combines TRBV2 with TRBJ2-1; D remains ambiguous. There are 10 residues in the CDR3. CDR1 is SNHLY, CDR2 FYNNEI, per germline. V lost 5 bases to trimming and J lost 8 bases, with 4 bases between them. The chain's CDR3 is CASSIYEQFF. The CDR3 nucleotides read TGTGCCAGCAGTATCTATGAGCAGTTCTTC.

The chain is built from TRBV10-3 and TRBJ1-2; D is perhaps TRBD1 (5 bases). CDR1 and CDR2 from the germline V gene are ENHRY and SYGVKD. V gave up 6 bases and J gave up 7 bases, with 15 bases separating them. This CDR3 is 13 amino acids long. This chain's CDR3 is CAIRTGGMCGYTF. The CDR3 DNA sequence: TGTGCCATCAGGACCGGGGGTATGTGTGGCTACACCTTC.

In its sample, this clone was seen once. The chain couples TRBV5-1 to TRBJ1-2, with a tentative D call TRBD1 (6 bases). V lost 4 bases to trimming and J lost 8 bases, with 12 bases between them. The CDR3 contains 12 residues. Germline CDR1 and CDR2: SGHRS and YFSETQ. The DNA of the CDR3 is TGCGCCAGCAGCCCCTCAGGGGAGGGCTACACCTTC. Translation gives CASSPSGEGYTF. The complete variable domain, with remaining parts taken from reference TRBV5-1 and TRBJ1-2, reads KAGVTQTPRYLIKTRGQQVTLSCSPISGHRSVSWYQQTPGQGLQFLFEYFSETQRNKGNFPGRFSGRQFSNSRSEMNVSTLELGDSALYLCASSPSGEGYTFGSGTRLTVV.

The chain has TRBV6-5 and TRBJ1-3, with TRBD1 matching 7 bases. Germline V CDR1 and CDR2: MNHEY, SVGAGI. This CDR3 region has 15 residues. With V trimmed by 11 bases and J by 8 bases, 18 bases remained unmatched. The CDR3 DNA sequence: TGTGCCGCAGACGGACAGGAGACATCGGTTGACACCATATATTTT. It translates to CAADGQETSVDTIYF.

The V and J genes are TRBV18 and TRBJ1-5, with TRBD1 as a possible D gene (5 bases). Trimming cost V 1 base and J 0 bases, with 13 bases left between them. CDR3 length: 17 amino acids. Germline-derived CDR1 and CDR2 are KGHSH and LQKENI. In DNA, the CDR3 is TGTGCCAGCTCACCACTAGGCGGGGACCTTAGCAATCAGCCCCAGCATTTT. Protein: CASSPLGGDLSNQPQHF.

V usage is TRBV7-9 and J usage is TRBJ1-2; D is undetermined. Trimming cost V 1 base and J 7 bases, with 4 bases left between them. The CDR3 spans 11 residues. The V gene's germline CDR1 is SEHNR and CDR2 FQNEAQ (reference sequence). The CDR3 reads CASSLEVGYTF. The DNA of the CDR3 is TGTGCCAGCAGCTTAGAGGTTGGCTACACCTTC. Filled out from reference TRBV7-9 and TRBJ1-2, the complete variable domain reads DTGVSQNPRHKITKRGQNVTFRCDPISEHNRLYWYRQTLGQGPEFLTYFQNEAQLEKSRLLSDRFSAERPKGSFSTLEIQRTEQGDSAMYLCASSLEVGYTFGSGTRLTVV.

The V and J genes are TRBV27 and TRBJ2-4; 7 bases are shared with TRBD1. With V trimmed by 3 bases and J by 3 bases, 2 bases remained unmatched. This CDR3 spans 14 amino acids. Germline V lookup: CDR1 MNHEY, CDR2 SMNVEV (reference sequence). The chain's CDR3 is CASSFQGDKNIQYF. CDR3 nucleotides: TGTGCCAGCAGTTTCCAGGGGGACAAAAACATTCAGTACTTC.

This chain uses TRBV5-8 with TRBJ2-7; a possible D gene is TRBD2 (6 bases). V was shortened by 7 bases and J by 1 base, with 15 bases between the two germline ends. Germline loops: CDR1 SGHTS, CDR2 YDEGEE. The CDR3 spans 14 residues. CDR3 coding DNA: TGTGCCAGCTTGTCGGGGGTCGATTCCTACGAGCAGTACTTC. Its translation is CASLSGVDSYEQYF.

V is TRBV5-1 and J is TRBJ2-1; TRBD1 matches at 9 bases. The J segment lost 4 bases and the V segment lost 0 bases, leaving 5 bases of the junction unmatched. The CDR3 has 16 amino acids. From germline, CDR1 is SGHRS and CDR2 YFSETQ. CDR3 region: CASSLARDRVYNEQFF. The CDR3 coding sequence is TGCGCCAGCAGCTTGGCTCGGGACAGGGTTTACAATGAGCAGTTCTTC.

Only one count was recorded for this clone. The chain joins TRBV19 to TRBJ1-3, with 7 bases that match TRBD1. This CDR3 comprises 14 residues. Looked up from germline, CDR1 is LNHDA and CDR2 is SQIVND (reference sequence). Losses at the gene ends were 7 bases for V and 0 bases for J; bases not matched to a gene: 3. CDR3 region: CASTGQSSGNTIYF. CDR3 nucleotide sequence: TGTGCCAGTACGGGACAGAGCTCTGGAAACACCATATATTTT.

The rearrangement links TRBV14 to TRBJ1-6; D not resolved. Germline CDR1 and CDR2: SGHDN and FVKESK. Trimming removed 8 bases at V and 0 bases at J, with 11 bases between. CDR3 length equals 15 residues. The CDR3, as DNA: TGTGCCAGCTCCCGCCGGAGCTCCTATAATTCACCCCTCCACTTT. Translating gives CASSRRSSYNSPLHF. The full variable domain, completed using reference TRBV14 and TRBJ1-6, is EAGVTQFPSHSVIEKGQTVTLRCDPISGHDNLYWYRRVMGKEIKFLLHFVKESKQDESGMPNNRFLAERTGGTYSTLKVQPAELEDSGVYFCASSRRSSYNSPLHFGNGTRLTVT.

This chain connects TRBV4-1 to TRBJ1-2; the D gene is possibly TRBD1 (6 bases). This CDR3 spans 13 amino acids. CDR1 and CDR2 from the germline V gene are MGHRA and YSYEKL. V lost 5 bases, J lost 7 bases, and 14 bases lay in between. The CDR3 sequence: CASSSRRGPGYTF. The CDR3 bases are TGCGCCAGCAGCTCCCGGCGGGGGCCTGGCTACACCTTC.

The V and J genes are TRBV6-2 or TRBV6-3 and TRBJ2-3; no reliable D call. V was clipped by 2 bases and J by 1 base, with 10 bases between them. Germline V gene lookup returns CDR1 MNHEY and CDR2 SVGEGT. The CDR3 runs to 15 residues. The CDR3 region is CASSYGVSGTDTQYF. DNA of the CDR3: TGTGCCAGCAGTTACGGGGTCAGTGGCACAGATACGCAGTATTTT.

This sequence joins TRBV30 and TRBJ2-1; TRBD1 is a possible D gene (6 bases). Trimming cost V 5 bases and J 6 bases, with 14 bases left between them. Looked up from germline, CDR1 is GTSNPN and CDR2 is SVGIG (reference sequence). This CDR3 comprises 13 residues. CDR3 coding DNA: TGTGCCTGGCTACAGGGACGGGTCAATGAGCAGTTCTTC. It encodes CAWLQGRVNEQFF.

The chain couples TRBV5-1 to TRBJ2-1; D possibly corresponds to TRBD2 (6 bases). The CDR3 covers 16 residues. Germline assignment: CDR1 SGHRS and CDR2 YFSETQ. V shed 4 bases and J shed 0 bases, with 14 bases lying between them. The CDR3 DNA reads as TGCGCCAGCAGCCTAGCTGCGGGGTCCTCCTACAATGAGCAGTTCTTC. Translation: CASSLAAGSSYNEQFF. Full variable domain (outside the CDR3, taken from reference TRBV5-1 and TRBJ2-1): KAGVTQTPRYLIKTRGQQVTLSCSPISGHRSVSWYQQTPGQGLQFLFEYFSETQRNKGNFPGRFSGRQFSNSRSEMNVSTLELGDSALYLCASSLAAGSSYNEQFFGPGTRLTVL.

The chain uses TRBV18 and TRBJ2-1; D remains ambiguous. The CDR3 consists of 14 residues. V lost 6 bases to trimming and J lost 3 bases, with 12 bases between them. The V gene's germline CDR1 is KGHSH and CDR2 LQKENI. The CDR3 region is CASSPREYYNEQFF. The CDR3 region has the DNA TGTGCCAGCTCCCCCCGCGAGTACTACAATGAGCAGTTCTTC.

This clone was recorded only once. The chain carries TRBV5-1 and TRBJ2-5, with 8 nucleotides matching TRBD1. Germline loops: CDR1 SGHRS, CDR2 YFSETQ. There are 13 residues in the CDR3. With 2 bases clipped from V and 3 bases from J, the junction kept 0 bases outside the gene matches. The CDR3 nucleotides are TGCGCCAGCAGCTTACAGGGGGAAGAGACCCAGTACTTC. Translation gives CASSLQGEETQYF.

This chain connects TRBV11-2 to TRBJ1-4, with 9 bases identical to TRBD1. The CDR3 contains 15 residues. J gave up 4 bases and V 3 bases, and 3 bases lay outside the gene matches. Germline CDR1 and CDR2: SGHAT and FQNNGV. The CDR3 here is CASSFGTGINEKLFF. The CDR3 DNA reads as TGTGCCAGCAGCTTCGGGACAGGGATTAATGAAAAACTGTTTTTT.

V usage is TRBV11-2 and J usage is TRBJ2-7, with TRBD1 identical over 7 bases. Germline V gene data show CDR1 as SGHAT and CDR2 as FQNNGV. The length of the CDR3 is 15 residues. V dropped 0 bases and J dropped 0; count of bases not matched to a gene: 2. CDR3 residues: CASSLDRGFSYEQYF. The CDR3 DNA reads TGTGCCAGCAGCTTAGACAGGGGGTTCTCCTACGAGCAGTACTTC.

V and J are TRBV5-4 and TRBJ2-1, with 7 nucleotides matching TRBD1. The junction had 14 bases not matched to a gene; V was cut back by 4 bases and J by 4 bases. CDR3 length equals 17 residues. The V gene's germline CDR1 is SGHNT and CDR2 YYREEE (reference sequence). The CDR3 sequence: CASSKEPTGLAYNEQFF. CDR3 DNA sequence: TGTGCCAGCAGCAAAGAGCCGACAGGGCTGGCGTACAATGAGCAGTTCTTC.